The table lists the clone carrying this T cell receptor (beta chain) with a few counts. Antigen: not known. TCRdb processed the RT-PCR reads anew with MiXCR; each CDR3 protein has one entry. The sample carries hundreds of thousands of distinct CDR3 sequences, 15% to 18% recorded once. The ends were cut back, 6 bases at V and 3 bases at J, with 10 bases in the middle. Germline lookup yields CDR1 DFQATT and CDR2 SNEGSKA (reference sequence). The CDR3 sequence is 12 residues long. This record belongs to a study of response to subunit inactivated influenza vaccine. Study-level results: The authors offered the suggestion that each seasonal influenza vaccination recruits few new T cells.

The material was PBMCs from blood, obtained 12 days after vaccination. The gene calls are TRBV20-1 and TRBJ2-3; D possibly corresponds to TRBD1 (6 bases). The origin of this receptor is a man between 50 and 59 years old who received an inactivated influenza vaccine. CDR3 sequence: CSASTGTDTQYF. CDR3 coding DNA: TGCAGTGCGTCCACAGGGACAGATACGCAGTATTTT.